The sequence of this T cell receptor beta chain was determined in a study of spatial heterogeneity in lung cancer (dated by TCRdb to about 2019). For context, the study as a whole: Beta-chain transcripts were consistently detected in greater numbers than alpha-chain transcripts, which likely reflects a higher abundance of beta-chain transcripts. In tumor regions, TCR transcript counts showed a strong correlation with a T cell transcriptional module score from matched bulk RNA-seq. In the raw uncorrected reads, each unique combination of TCR and UMI appeared on average more than ten times. TCR alpha and beta repertoires were quantitatively compared across multiple tumor regions, matched nontumor lung and blood in non-small cell lung cancer. TCR repertoire features were related to nonsynonymous mutation counts determined by whole-exome sequencing of tumor tissue. Both alpha and beta chains were TCR-sequenced in roughly 200 tumor regions, fewer than 80 matched nontumor lung samples and approximately 50 PBMC samples obtained at surgery. What the work shows at the level of the full study, not this receptor alone: The tumor nonsynonymous mutation count correlated with the number of expanded intratumoral alpha and beta TCRs. Estimated TCR-seq coverage of tumor T cells was only 5.5% to 8% for alpha chains and 12% to 15% for beta chains. Confirming at a functional level the hypothesis that regional TCRs recognize regional mutations was considered to require additional single-cell paired TCR alpha and beta sequencing. The count of ubiquitous expanded TCRs correlated with the count of ubiquitous nonsynonymous mutations, and the count of regional expanded TCRs correlated with the count of regional nonsynonymous mutations.

Receptor libraries were prepared by 5' RACE. TCRdb records NextSeq 500 as the sequencer. The TCR library protocol attached a unique molecular identifier to each TCR cDNA molecule to allow correction of PCR and sequencing errors. On the study's bioinformatics: TCR identification, UMI-based error correction and CDR3 extraction were all carried out with Decombinator tools. TCRs above a frequency of 2 per 1,000, corresponding to the top 1% of the tumor frequency distribution, were defined as expanded. Expanded tumor TCRs were classed as regional if statistically deemed absent (corrected P<0.05) from at least one tumor region, otherwise ubiquitous. Renyi diversity was computed with the R vegan package after each repertoire had been subsampled 100 times to 5,000 TCRs. CDR3 similarity networks were built from amino acid triplet string-kernel similarity, with CDR3s being connected when pairwise similarity was above 0.82. TCRdb reprocessed the public reads (quality trimming at Q25 with fastp, clone calling with MiXCR) and kept in-frame beta chains. Rows are unified per CDR3 protein, each entry keeping the most common DNA and genes. TCRdb, not the original authors, processed these V and J calls. This sample comprises about 2,300 distinct CDR3 sequences, roughly 13% of them detected only once. The ten largest clonotypes hold 9% to 10% of the sample.

In its sample, this clonotype was seen many times. Its antigen is not yet known. Within one base of it there is no much larger clone, and no base qualities were kept. CDR1 is given as KGHDR and CDR2 as SFDVKD, both from the germline V gene. V trim: 5 bases; J trim: 1 base; unmatched bases: 4. The CDR3 spans 16 residues, from the cysteine through the phenylalanine. Only CDR3 DNA remains: 48 bases, in frame from the first base. The time point label for this specimen denotes: sample taken at primary tumor resection. Donors were around 69 patients with early-stage, untreated non-small cell lung cancer from the lung TRACERx cohort. Whole RNA extracted from tumor and nontumor lung tissue, or from cryopreserved PBMC samples, was used for TCR sequencing without cell sorting. Patients were selected for TCR sequencing only if sufficient RNA was available from at least two tumor regions. Before being selected, tumor and adjacent nontumor lung specimens were reviewed by a lung pathologist.

The sequenced sample was lung tumor tissue, obtained at surgery. This receptor chain uses TRBV24-1 and TRBJ2-2; TRBD1 aligns with 9 central bases. This TCR derives from a male donor with early-stage non-small cell lung cancer. For the CDR3, the sequence is CATSGGQGRNTGELFF. The sequence in DNA is TGTGCCACCAGTGGGGGACAGGGTAGGAACACCGGGGAGCTGTTTTTT.